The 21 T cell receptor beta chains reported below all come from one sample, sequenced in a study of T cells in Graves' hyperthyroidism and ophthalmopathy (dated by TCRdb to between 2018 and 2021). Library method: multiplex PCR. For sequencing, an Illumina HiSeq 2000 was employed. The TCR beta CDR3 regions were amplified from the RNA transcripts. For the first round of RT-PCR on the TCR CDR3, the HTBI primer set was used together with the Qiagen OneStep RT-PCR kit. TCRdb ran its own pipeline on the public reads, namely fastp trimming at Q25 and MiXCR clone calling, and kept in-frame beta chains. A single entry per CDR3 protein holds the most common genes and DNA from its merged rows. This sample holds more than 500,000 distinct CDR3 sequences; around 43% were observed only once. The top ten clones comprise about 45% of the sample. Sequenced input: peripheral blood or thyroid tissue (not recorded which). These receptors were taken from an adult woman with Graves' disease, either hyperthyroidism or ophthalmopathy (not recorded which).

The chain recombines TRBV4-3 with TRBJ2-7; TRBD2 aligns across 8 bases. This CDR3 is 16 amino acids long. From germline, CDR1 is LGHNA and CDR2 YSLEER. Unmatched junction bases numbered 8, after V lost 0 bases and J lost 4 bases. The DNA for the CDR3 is TGCGCCAGCAGCCAAGAGATTAGTACTAGCGGTTACGAGCAGTACTTC. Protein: CASSQEISTSGYEQYF.

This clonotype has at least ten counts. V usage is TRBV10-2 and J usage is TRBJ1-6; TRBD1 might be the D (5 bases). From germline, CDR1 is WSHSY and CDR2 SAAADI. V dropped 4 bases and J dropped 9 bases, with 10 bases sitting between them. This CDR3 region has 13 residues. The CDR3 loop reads CASSVAGRSPLHF. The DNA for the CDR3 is TGCGCCAGCAGTGTCGCAGGGCGTTCACCCCTCCACTTT.

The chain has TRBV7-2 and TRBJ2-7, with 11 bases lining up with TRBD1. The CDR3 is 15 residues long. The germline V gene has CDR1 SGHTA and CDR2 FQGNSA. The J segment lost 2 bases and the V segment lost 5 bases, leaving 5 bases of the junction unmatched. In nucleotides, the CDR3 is TGTGCCAGCAGCCGTCCGGGACAGGGGGCCTACGAGCAGTACTTC. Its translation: CASSRPGQGAYEQYF.

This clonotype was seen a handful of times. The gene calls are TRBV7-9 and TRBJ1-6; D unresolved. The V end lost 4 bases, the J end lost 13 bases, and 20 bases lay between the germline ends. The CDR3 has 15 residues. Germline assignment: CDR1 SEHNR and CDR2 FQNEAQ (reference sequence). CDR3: CASSSSYGAVTPLHF. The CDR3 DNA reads TGTGCCAGCAGCTCCTCTTATGGTGCGGTTACTCCCCTCCACTTT.

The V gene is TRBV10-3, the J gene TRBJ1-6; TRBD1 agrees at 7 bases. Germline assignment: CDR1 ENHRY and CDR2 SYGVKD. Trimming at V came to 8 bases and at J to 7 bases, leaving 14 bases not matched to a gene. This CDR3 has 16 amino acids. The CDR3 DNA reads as TGTGCCATCCGCCCAGAAGAGGGGGCGCGCAATTCACCCCTCCACTTT. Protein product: CAIRPEEGARNSPLHF.

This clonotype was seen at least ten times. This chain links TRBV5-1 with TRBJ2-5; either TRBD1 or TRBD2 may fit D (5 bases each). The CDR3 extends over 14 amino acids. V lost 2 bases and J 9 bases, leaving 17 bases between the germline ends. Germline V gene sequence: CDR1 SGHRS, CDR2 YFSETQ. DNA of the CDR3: TGCGCCAGCAGCTTCCCGGGACGGCTCGAGGCCCAGTACTTC. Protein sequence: CASSFPGRLEAQYF. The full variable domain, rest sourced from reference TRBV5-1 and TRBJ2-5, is KAGVTQTPRYLIKTRGQQVTLSCSPISGHRSVSWYQQTPGQGLQFLFEYFSETQRNKGNFPGRFSGRQFSNSRSEMNVSTLELGDSALYLCASSFPGRLEAQYFGPGTRLLVL.

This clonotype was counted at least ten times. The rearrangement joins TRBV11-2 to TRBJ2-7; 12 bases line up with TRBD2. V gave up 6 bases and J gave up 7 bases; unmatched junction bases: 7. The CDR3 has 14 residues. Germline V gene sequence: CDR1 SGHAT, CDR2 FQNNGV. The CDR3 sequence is CASSYLAGGVEQYF. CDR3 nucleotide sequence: TGTGCCAGCAGTTACCTAGCGGGAGGGGTTGAGCAGTACTTC.

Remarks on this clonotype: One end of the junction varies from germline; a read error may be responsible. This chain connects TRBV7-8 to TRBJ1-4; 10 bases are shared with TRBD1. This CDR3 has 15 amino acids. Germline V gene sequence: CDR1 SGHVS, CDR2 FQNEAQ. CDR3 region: CANSWGQGFNEKLFF. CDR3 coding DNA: TGTGCCAACAGCTGGGGACAGGGGTTTAATGAAAAACTGTTTTTT.

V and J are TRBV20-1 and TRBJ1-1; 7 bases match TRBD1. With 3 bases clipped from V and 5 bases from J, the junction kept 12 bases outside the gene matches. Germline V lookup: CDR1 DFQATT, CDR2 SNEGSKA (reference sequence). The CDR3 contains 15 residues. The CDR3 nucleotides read TGCAGTGCTAGCGGTAGGGGGCGTTCGCGAACTGAAGCTTTCTTT. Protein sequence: CSASGRGRSRTEAFF.

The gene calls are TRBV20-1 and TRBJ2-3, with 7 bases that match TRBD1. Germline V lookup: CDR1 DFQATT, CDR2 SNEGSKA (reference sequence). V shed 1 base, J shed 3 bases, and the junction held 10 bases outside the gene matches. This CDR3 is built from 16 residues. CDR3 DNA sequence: TGCAGTGCTAGAGTCGCGACAGGGCGGGTTACAGATACGCAGTATTTT. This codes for CSARVATGRVTDTQYF.

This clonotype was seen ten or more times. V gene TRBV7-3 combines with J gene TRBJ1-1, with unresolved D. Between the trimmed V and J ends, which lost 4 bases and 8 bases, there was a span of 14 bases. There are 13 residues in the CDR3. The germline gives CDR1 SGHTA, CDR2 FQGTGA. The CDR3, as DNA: TGTGCCAGCAGCTCAACCCATCGGGCGGAAGCTTTCTTT. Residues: CASSSTHRAEAFF.

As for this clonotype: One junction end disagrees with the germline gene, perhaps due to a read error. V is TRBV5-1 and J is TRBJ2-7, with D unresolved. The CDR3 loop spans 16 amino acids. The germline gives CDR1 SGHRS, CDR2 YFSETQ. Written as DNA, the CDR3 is TGTGCCAGCAGCTTGTTACGCCTTCCCACGGCCTACGAGCAGTACTTC. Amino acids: CASSLLRLPTAYEQYF.

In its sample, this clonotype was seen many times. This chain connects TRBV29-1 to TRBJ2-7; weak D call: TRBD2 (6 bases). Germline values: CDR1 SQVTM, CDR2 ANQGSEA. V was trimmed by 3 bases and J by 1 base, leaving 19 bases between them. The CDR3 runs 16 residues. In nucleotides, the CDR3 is TGCAGCGTTGATCCCCACTTGACTAGTTGTTCCTACGAGCAGTACTTC. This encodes CSVDPHLTSCSYEQYF.

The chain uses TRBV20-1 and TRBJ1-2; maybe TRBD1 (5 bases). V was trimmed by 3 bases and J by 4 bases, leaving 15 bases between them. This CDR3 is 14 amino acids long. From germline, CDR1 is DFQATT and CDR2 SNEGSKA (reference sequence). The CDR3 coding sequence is TGCAGTGCTAGGGGGCAGGGCATCCTCTATGGCTACACCTTC. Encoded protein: CSARGQGILYGYTF.

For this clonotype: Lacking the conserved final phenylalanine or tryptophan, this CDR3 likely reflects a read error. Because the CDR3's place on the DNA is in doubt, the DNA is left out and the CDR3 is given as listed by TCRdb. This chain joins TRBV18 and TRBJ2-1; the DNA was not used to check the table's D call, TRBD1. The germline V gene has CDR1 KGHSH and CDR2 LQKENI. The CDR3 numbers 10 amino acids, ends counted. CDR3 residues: CASSPYESGT.

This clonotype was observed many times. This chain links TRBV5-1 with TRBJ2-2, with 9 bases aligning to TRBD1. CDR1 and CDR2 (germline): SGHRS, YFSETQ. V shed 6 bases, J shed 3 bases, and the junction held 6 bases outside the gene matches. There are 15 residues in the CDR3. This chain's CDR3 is CASNAGQGYTGELFF. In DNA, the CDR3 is TGCGCCAGCAACGCGGGACAGGGTTACACCGGGGAGCTGTTTTTT.

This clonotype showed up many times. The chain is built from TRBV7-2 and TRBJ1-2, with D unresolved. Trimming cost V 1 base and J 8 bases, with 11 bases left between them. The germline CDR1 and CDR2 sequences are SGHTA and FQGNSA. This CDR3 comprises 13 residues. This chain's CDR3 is CASSLDRSWGYTF. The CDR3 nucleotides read TGTGCCAGCAGCTTAGATAGGTCGTGGGGCTACACCTTC.

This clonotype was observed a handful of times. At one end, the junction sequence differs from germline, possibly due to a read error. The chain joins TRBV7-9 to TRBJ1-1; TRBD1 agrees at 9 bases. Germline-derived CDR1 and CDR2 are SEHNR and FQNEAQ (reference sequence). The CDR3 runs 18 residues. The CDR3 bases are TGCGCCAGCAGCCATGAAATCCCGGGACAGGGATCGAACACTGAAGCTTTCTTT. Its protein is CASSHEIPGQGSNTEAFF.

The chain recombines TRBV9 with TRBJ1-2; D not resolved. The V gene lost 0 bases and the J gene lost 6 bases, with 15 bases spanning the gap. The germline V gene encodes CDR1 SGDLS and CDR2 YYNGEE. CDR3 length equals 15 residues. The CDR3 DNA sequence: TGTGCCAGCAGCGTAGCTCCGGGTAGCGGGAATGGCTACACCTTC. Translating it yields CASSVAPGSGNGYTF.

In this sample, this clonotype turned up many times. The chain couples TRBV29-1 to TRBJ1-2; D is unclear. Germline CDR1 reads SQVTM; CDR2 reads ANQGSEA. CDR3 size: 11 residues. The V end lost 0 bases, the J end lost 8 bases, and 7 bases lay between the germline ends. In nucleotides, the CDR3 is TGCAGCGTTGAAGATCGTGGCGGCTACACCTTC. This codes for CSVEDRGGYTF.

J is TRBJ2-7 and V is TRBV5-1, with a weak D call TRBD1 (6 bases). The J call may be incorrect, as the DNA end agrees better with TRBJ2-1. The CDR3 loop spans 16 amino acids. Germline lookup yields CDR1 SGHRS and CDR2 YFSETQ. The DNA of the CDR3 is TGCGCCAGCAGCTTATCCACAGGGAGCTCCTACAATGAGCAGTTCTTC. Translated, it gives CASSLSTGSSYNEQFF.